Below are 3 T cell receptor beta chains sequenced from a single sample in a study of breast tumors, draining lymph nodes, adjacent tissues. A single record per CDR3 protein comes from TCRdb applying MiXCR to the multiplex PCR reads. The table lists approximately 280,000 distinct CDR3 sequences, about 33% of them singletons. The lymph nodes were axillary draining lymph nodes from breast cancer patients. Sequenced material: axillary lymph node tissue. These receptors came from a female donor with breast cancer. Some clones in this sample may be carry-over from other donors' samples.

The V and J genes are TRBV19 and TRBJ1-1; no definite D call. This CDR3 spans 13 amino acids. Trimming shortened V by 2 bases and J by 8 bases, and 12 bases separated the two germline ends. Germline loops: CDR1 LNHDA, CDR2 SQIVND (reference sequence). The CDR3 reads CASSISLVKEAFF. The CDR3 DNA reads TGTGCCAGTAGTATATCCTTGGTGAAGGAAGCTTTCTTT.

This clonotype was seen a single time. This chain connects TRBV20-1 to TRBJ1-2; D might be TRBD1 (5 bases). The germline gives CDR1 DFQATT, CDR2 SNEGSKA (reference sequence). Trimming stripped 1 base from V and 9 bases from J, with 18 bases between. The CDR3 extends over 14 amino acids. CDR3 region: CSARVIRRVTSYTF. The CDR3 nucleotides read TGCAGTGCTAGAGTGATACGCAGGGTTACGAGCTACACCTTC.

This sequence joins TRBV3-1 and TRBJ2-7; no clear D. This CDR3 contains 16 residues. Germline V gives CDR1 LGHDT, CDR2 YNNKEL (reference sequence). Deletions cut 3 bases from V and 3 bases from J, with 18 bases between. CDR3 DNA: TGTGCCAGCAGCCAGACCCATTTTAGTGTTGGCTACGAGCAGTACTTC. Translation gives CASSQTHFSVGYEQYF.